The rows below give T cell receptor beta chains drawn from one sample of a study of identical twins. TCRdb passed the 5' RACE reads through MiXCR, listing each CDR3 protein once. Of 400,000 to 600,000 distinct CDR3 sequences listed, about 22% are singletons. A further study also used this sample, focusing on yellow fever vaccine responses in identical twins.

The sequencing sample was made of CD4+ T cells sorted from blood. The receptors come from a woman under 30 in good health. The CDR3 runs from the conserved cysteine through the conserved F or W. Each record gives: J gene, D gene, clone size, V gene, CDR3 length, CDR3 protein, CDR3 DNA. A D gene is named only where the DNA matches it firmly. Some rows have no size entry. The others give once, few or many, or a class for an expanded clone.

TRBJ2-1	TRBD1	.	TRBV5-1	16	CASSYRQGGSYNEQFF	TGCGCCAGCAGCTACAGACAGGGGGGATCCTACAATGAGCAGTTCTTC
TRBJ2-5	.	many	TRBV12-3/TRBV12-4	13	CASSLGTRETQYF	TGTGCCAGCAGTTTAGGAACAAGAGAGACCCAGTACTTC
TRBJ2-3	TRBD2	.	TRBV5-1	17	CASSLGLAGGRTDTQYF	TGCGCCAGCAGCTTGGGACTAGCGGGGGGCCGCACAGATACGCAGTATTTT
TRBJ2-1	TRBD2	.	TRBV5-8	17	CASSLAETSGLQWEQFF	TGTGCCAGCAGCTTGGCGGAGACTAGCGGCTTACAATGGGAGCAGTTCTTC
TRBJ2-1	TRBD2	.	TRBV7-9	16	CASRTGLALTYNEQFF	TGTGCCAGCAGAACAGGACTAGCGCTCACCTACAATGAGCAGTTCTTC
TRBJ1-2	TRBD1	few	TRBV4-1	16	CASSQQEDRVHYGYTF	TGCGCCAGCAGCCAACAGGAAGACAGGGTTCACTATGGCTACACCTTC
TRBJ2-5	TRBD2	few	TRBV7-9	15	CASSLGAGGSETQYF	TGTGCCAGCAGCTTAGGAGCGGGGGGTTCTGAGACCCAGTACTTC
TRBJ2-1	.	many	TRBV12-3/TRBV12-4	11	CASSGYNEQFF	TGTGCCAGCAGCGGATACAATGAGCAGTTCTTC
TRBJ1-6	.	few	TRBV6-1	15	CASRPTGRTNSPLHF	TGTGCCAGCAGGCCAACGGGACGGACTAATTCACCCCTCCACTTT
TRBJ2-3	.	many	TRBV9	15	CASSVGQPNTDTQYF	TGTGCCAGCAGCGTAGGACAGCCGAACACAGATACGCAGTATTTT
TRBJ1-1	.	.	TRBV7-8	15	CASSVMGGMNTEAFF	TGTGCCAGCAGCGTAATGGGGGGAATGAACACTGAAGCTTTCTTT
TRBJ2-1	.	.	TRBV12-3/TRBV12-4	15	CASSSSGNPYNEQFF	TGTGCCAGCAGTAGTAGCGGTAATCCCTACAATGAGCAGTTCTTC
TRBJ2-4	.	few	TRBV6-5	14	CASSYSIGGDIQYF	TGTGCCAGCAGTTACTCGATTGGGGGTGACATTCAGTACTTC
TRBJ2-7	TRBD1	many	TRBV6-1	14	CASSQGQGFYEQYF	TGTGCCAGCAGCCAGGGACAGGGGTTCTACGAGCAGTACTTC
TRBJ2-1	TRBD2	many	TRBV5-1	13	CASSLGLAYEQFF	TGCGCCAGCAGCCTGGGACTAGCCTATGAGCAGTTCTTC
TRBJ1-1	.	few	TRBV5-1	15	CASSPPAGLNTEAFF	TGCGCCAGCAGCCCGCCTGCAGGGCTGAACACTGAAGCTTTCTTT
TRBJ1-1	.	.	TRBV27	14	CASSLRYGSTEAFF	TGTGCCAGCAGTCTAAGGTATGGAAGCACTGAAGCTTTCTTT
TRBJ1-1	.	.	TRBV29-1	12	CSAQHPGGEAFF	TGCAGCGCCCAGCACCCCGGAGGTGAAGCTTTCTTT
TRBJ2-3	TRBD2	few	TRBV20-1	12	CSPGGGTDTQYF	TGCAGCCCCGGGGGGGGCACAGATACGCAGTATTTT
TRBJ2-3	.	once	TRBV5-4	16	CASSLKVTASTDTQYF	TGTGCCAGCAGCTTGAAGGTTACCGCTAGCACAGATACGCAGTATTTT
TRBJ2-5	TRBD2	.	TRBV29-1	14	CSVGVGGLAETQYF	TGCAGCGTTGGCGTAGGGGGACTAGCGGAGACCCAGTACTTC
TRBJ2-1	.	few	TRBV12-3/TRBV12-4	14	CASSRLEAYNEQFF	TGTGCCAGCAGTCGACTAGAGGCCTACAATGAGCAGTTCTTC
TRBJ2-5	TRBD1	many	TRBV28	15	CASSLGTGGKETQYF	TGTGCCAGCAGTTTAGGGACAGGGGGTAAAGAGACCCAGTACTTC
TRBJ1-6	.	.	TRBV20-1	19	CSARDKGAPRTLNNSPLHF	TGCAGTGCTAGAGATAAAGGGGCCCCAAGAACGTTGAATAATTCACCCCTCCACTTT
TRBJ2-1	.	many	TRBV5-1	14	CASSLRSIGNEQFF	TGCGCCAGCAGCTTGAGAAGCATCGGCAATGAGCAGTTCTTC
TRBJ1-1	.	.	TRBV11-3	15	CASSLEGVESTEAFF	TGTGCCAGCAGCTTAGAAGGGGTTGAGAGCACTGAAGCTTTCTTT
TRBJ2-7	.	few	TRBV5-1	14	CASSLWEPGREQYF	TGCGCCAGCAGCTTGTGGGAGCCAGGTCGCGAGCAGTACTTC
TRBJ1-4	.	few	TRBV12-3/TRBV12-4	14	CASSLLDGGEKLFF	TGTGCCAGCAGTTTGCTGGATGGGGGTGAAAAACTGTTTTTT
TRBJ2-7	TRBD2	.	TRBV7-9	15	CASSPGLAGGHEQYF	TGTGCCAGCAGCCCCGGACTAGCGGGAGGTCACGAGCAGTACTTC
TRBJ2-5	.	.	TRBV6-6	13	CASSPQAGETQYF	TGTGCCAGCAGTCCGCAGGCCGGTGAGACCCAGTACTTC
TRBJ2-1	TRBD2	.	TRBV19	15	CASSTERGARNEQFF	TGTGCCAGTAGTACGGAGCGGGGGGCTAGAAATGAGCAGTTCTTC
TRBJ1-4	.	.	TRBV20-1	15	CSASSPGTEFEKLFF	TGCAGTGCTAGTTCCCCCGGGACGGAGTTCGAAAAACTGTTTTTT
TRBJ1-3	.	few	TRBV9	17	CASSVARGGPSGNTIYF	TGTGCCAGCAGCGTAGCTCGCGGAGGTCCCTCTGGAAACACCATATATTTT
TRBJ2-1	TRBD2	.	TRBV28	16	CASSLIAGGPQGEQFF	TGTGCCAGCAGTCTCATAGCGGGAGGGCCTCAGGGTGAGCAGTTCTTC
TRBJ2-3	TRBD2	few	TRBV6-1	14	CASNPGGGTDTQYF	TGTGCCAGCAACCCGGGGGGGGGCACAGATACGCAGTATTTT
TRBJ2-7	.	.	TRBV7-9	14	CASSSGFSSYEQYF	TGTGCCAGCAGCTCGGGGTTCTCTTCCTACGAGCAGTACTTC
TRBJ2-7	TRBD1	.	TRBV6-1	15	CASNPPGQGSSEQYF	TGTGCCAGCAACCCTCCGGGACAGGGATCTTCCGAGCAGTACTTC
TRBJ2-5	TRBD2	few	TRBV2	15	CASSERLARQETQYF	TGTGCCAGCAGTGAGCGACTAGCGCGTCAAGAGACCCAGTACTTC
TRBJ2-2	.	few	TRBV10-3	15	CAITSGRHGDGELFF	TGTGCCATCACCAGTGGTCGACACGGGGACGGGGAGCTGTTTTTT
TRBJ2-1	.	few	TRBV7-3	14	CASSPGRDRNEQFF	TGTGCCAGCAGCCCCGGACGAGATCGCAATGAGCAGTTCTTC
TRBJ2-7	TRBD1	.	TRBV18	11	CASSTGDKQYF	TGTGCCAGCTCAACAGGGGACAAGCAGTACTTC
TRBJ2-3	.	.	TRBV28	16	CASSKLDGRRTDTQYF	TGTGCCAGCAGTAAGTTAGACGGACGACGCACAGATACGCAGTATTTT
TRBJ2-1	TRBD2	.	TRBV11-2	18	CASSLDLYLSGRGNEQFF	TGTGCCAGCAGCTTAGATCTTTATTTGAGCGGGAGGGGTAATGAGCAGTTCTTC
TRBJ1-1	.	few	TRBV6-1	14	CASSVQGRGTEAFF	TGTGCCAGCAGTGTACAGGGAAGAGGGACTGAAGCTTTCTTT
TRBJ2-5	TRBD2	many	TRBV12-3/TRBV12-4	13	CASSLGREETQYF	TGTGCCAGCAGTTTGGGGAGGGAAGAGACCCAGTACTTC
TRBJ2-1	TRBD2	.	TRBV5-6	17	CASSFGTSGGTYNEQFF	TGTGCCAGCAGCTTCGGGACTAGCGGGGGTACCTACAATGAGCAGTTCTTC
TRBJ2-1	TRBD2	.	TRBV7-8	20	CASSLDRRLAGSKGYNEQFF	TGTGCCAGCAGCTTAGACCGCAGACTAGCGGGGTCCAAGGGTTACAATGAGCAGTTCTTC
TRBJ2-3	TRBD2	few	TRBV5-5	17	CASSLAPSGPSTDTQYF	TGTGCCAGCAGCTTGGCCCCTAGCGGGCCAAGCACAGATACGCAGTATTTT
TRBJ2-3	TRBD2	.	TRBV20-1	13	CSAPSGSGDTQYF	TGCAGTGCTCCTAGCGGGAGCGGAGATACGCAGTATTTT
TRBJ2-1	.	few	TRBV14	15	CASSQVRQGRNEQFF	TGTGCCAGCAGCCAAGTGCGGCAGGGTCGGAATGAGCAGTTCTTC
TRBJ2-3	TRBD1	.	TRBV7-9	13	CASGQGGTDTQYF	TGTGCCAGCGGACAGGGTGGTACAGATACGCAGTATTTT
TRBJ2-2	.	.	TRBV6-1	14	CASSPGRFTGELFF	TGTGCCAGCAGCCCCGGACGGTTTACCGGGGAGCTGTTTTTT
TRBJ1-1	TRBD1	.	TRBV29-1	12	CSTDRVGTEAFF	TGCAGCACGGACAGGGTGGGCACTGAAGCTTTCTTT
TRBJ1-4	.	.	TRBV4-1	12	CASSPPREKLFF	TGCGCCAGCAGCCCTCCGCGGGAAAAACTGTTTTTT
TRBJ2-1	TRBD1	.	TRBV5-1	16	CASSLVGNPHRGEQFF	TGCGCCAGCAGCTTGGTTGGGAACCCGCACAGGGGTGAGCAGTTCTTC